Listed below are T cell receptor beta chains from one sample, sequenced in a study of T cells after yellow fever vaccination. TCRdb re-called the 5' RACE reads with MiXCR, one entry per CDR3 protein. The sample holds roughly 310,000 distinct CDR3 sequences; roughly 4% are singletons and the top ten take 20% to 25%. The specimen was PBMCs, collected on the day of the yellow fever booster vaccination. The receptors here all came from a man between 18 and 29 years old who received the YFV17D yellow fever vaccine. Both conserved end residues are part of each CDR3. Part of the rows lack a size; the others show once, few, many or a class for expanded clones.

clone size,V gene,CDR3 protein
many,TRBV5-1,CASSGLGLAVFPSF
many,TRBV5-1,CASSLDAAGKETQYF
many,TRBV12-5,CASGAGTGITEAFF
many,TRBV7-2,CASSRGGVGTGFYEQYF
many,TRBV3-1,CASSQGTTGELFF
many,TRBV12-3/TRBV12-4,CASSLGIAGTGELFF
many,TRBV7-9,CASSFPGGSYNEQFF
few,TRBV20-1,CSASRVRVAEAFF
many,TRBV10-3,CAISESSNTGELFF
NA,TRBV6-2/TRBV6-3,CASSTVGAAKNIQYF